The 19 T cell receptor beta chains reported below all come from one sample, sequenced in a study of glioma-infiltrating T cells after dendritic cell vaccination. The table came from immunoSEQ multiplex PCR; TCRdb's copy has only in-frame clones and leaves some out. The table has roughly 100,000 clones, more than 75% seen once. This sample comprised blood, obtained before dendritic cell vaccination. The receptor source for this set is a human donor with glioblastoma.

CDR3 coding DNA: TGTGCCAGCAGTTACAGAGGGAATGGCTACACCTTC. It is translated as CASSYRGNGYTF. V usage is TRBV6-5 and J usage is TRBJ1-2; D is uncertain. V was cut by 2 bases and J by 6 bases, with 7 bases left in between. The germline CDR1 and CDR2 sequences are MNHEY and SVGAGI. The length of the CDR3 is 12 residues.

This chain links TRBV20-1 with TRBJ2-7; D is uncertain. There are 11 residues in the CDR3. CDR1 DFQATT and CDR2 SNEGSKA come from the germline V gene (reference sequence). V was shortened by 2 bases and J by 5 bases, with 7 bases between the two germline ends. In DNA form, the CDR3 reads TGCAGTGCTAGAAGAGTCGACGAGCAGTACTTC. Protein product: CSARRVDEQYF.

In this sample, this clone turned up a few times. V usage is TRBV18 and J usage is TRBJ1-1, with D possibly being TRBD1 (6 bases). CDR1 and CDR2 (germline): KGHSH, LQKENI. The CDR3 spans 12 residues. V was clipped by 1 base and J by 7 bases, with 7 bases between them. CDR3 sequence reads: CASSPRTDEAFF. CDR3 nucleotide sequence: TGTGCCAGCTCACCACGGACAGATGAAGCTTTCTTT.

The DNA for the CDR3 is TGTGCCAGTAGTTATGGGACTAGAGTTGGAGAGCAGTACTTC. Translation gives CASSYGTRVGEQYF. This chain uses TRBV19 with TRBJ2-7; 8 bases are a match to TRBD2. The V segment lost 5 bases and the J segment 7 bases; nucleotides outside the gene matches: 10. Germline V gene sequence: CDR1 LNHDA, CDR2 SQIVND (reference sequence). This CDR3 has 14 residues.

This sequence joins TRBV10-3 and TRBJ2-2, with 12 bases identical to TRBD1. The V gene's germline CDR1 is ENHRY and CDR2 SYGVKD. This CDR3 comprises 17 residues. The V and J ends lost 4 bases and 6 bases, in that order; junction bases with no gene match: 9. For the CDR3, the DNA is TGTGCCATCAGTGGCGCTCCCGGGACAGGGGGCTCCGGGGAGCTGTTTTTT. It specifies CAISGAPGTGGSGELFF.

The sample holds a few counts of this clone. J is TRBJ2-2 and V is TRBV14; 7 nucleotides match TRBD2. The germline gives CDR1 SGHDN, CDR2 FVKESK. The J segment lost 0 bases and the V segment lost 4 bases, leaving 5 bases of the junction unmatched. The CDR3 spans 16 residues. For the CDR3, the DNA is TGTGCCAGCAGCCGACAGACTAGCTCGAACACCGGGGAGCTGTTTTTT. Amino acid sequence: CASSRQTSSNTGELFF.

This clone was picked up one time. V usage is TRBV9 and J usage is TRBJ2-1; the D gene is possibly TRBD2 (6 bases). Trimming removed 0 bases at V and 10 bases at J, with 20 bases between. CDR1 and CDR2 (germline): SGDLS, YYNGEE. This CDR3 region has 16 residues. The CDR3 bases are TGTGCCAGCAGCGTAGCTGGGCGGGATTCCGTCGGGGAGCAGTTCTTC. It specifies CASSVAGRDSVGEQFF.

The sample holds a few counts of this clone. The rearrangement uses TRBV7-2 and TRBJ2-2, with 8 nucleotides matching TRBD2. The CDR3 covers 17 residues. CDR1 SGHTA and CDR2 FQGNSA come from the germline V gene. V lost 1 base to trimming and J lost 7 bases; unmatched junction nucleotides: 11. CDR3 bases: TGTGCCAGCAGCTTAGTGGCGGGAGGAAGTCAGTACGGGGAGCTGTTTTTT. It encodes CASSLVAGGSQYGELFF.

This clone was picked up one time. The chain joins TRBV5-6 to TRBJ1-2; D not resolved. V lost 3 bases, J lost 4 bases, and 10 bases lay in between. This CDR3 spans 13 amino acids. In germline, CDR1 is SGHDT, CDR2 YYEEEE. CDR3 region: CASSYGLPYGYTF. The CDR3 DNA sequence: TGTGCCAGCAGCTATGGACTCCCCTATGGCTACACCTTC.

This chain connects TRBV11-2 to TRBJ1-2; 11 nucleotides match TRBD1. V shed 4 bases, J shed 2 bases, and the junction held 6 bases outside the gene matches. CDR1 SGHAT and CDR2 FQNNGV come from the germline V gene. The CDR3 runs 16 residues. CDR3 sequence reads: CASSSGQGADNYGYTF. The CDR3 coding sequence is TGTGCCAGCAGCTCCGGACAGGGGGCCGACAACTATGGCTACACCTTC. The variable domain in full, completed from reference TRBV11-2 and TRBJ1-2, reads EAGVAQSPRYKIIEKRQSVAFWCNPISGHATLYWYQQILGQGPKLLIQFQNNGVVDDSQLPKDRFSAERLKGVDSTLKIQPAKLEDSAVYLCASSSGQGADNYGYTFGSGTRLTVV.

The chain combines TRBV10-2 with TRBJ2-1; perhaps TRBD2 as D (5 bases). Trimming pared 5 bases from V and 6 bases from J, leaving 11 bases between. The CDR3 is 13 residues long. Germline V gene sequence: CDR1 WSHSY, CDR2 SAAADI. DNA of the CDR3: TGCGCCAGCAGTCTCGGACTCCTCAATGAGCAGTTCTTC. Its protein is CASSLGLLNEQFF.

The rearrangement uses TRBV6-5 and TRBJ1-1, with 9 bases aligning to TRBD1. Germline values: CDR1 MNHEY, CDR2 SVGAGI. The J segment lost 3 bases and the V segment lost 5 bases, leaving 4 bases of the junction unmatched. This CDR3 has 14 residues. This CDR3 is CASSPTGGYTEAFF. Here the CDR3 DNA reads TGTGCCAGCAGTCCGACAGGGGGTTACACTGAAGCTTTCTTT.

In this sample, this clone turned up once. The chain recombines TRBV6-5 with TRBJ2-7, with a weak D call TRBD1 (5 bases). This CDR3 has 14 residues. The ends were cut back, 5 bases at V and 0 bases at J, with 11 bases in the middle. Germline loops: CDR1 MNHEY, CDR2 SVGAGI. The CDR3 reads CASSRQGSSYEQYF. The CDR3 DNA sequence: TGTGCCAGCAGTAGGCAGGGCAGCTCCTACGAGCAGTACTTC.

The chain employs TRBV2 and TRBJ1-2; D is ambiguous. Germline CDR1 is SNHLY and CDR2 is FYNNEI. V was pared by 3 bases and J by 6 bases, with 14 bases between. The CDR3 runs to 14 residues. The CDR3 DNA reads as TGTGCCAGCAGTGATCGCCGGGTAACCCATGGCTACACCTTC. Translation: CASSDRRVTHGYTF.

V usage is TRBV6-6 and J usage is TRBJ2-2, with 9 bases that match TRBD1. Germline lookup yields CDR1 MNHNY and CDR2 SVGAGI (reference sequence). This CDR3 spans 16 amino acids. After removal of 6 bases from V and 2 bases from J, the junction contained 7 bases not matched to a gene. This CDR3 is CASSGGGQGNTGELFF. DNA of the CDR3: TGTGCCAGCAGCGGAGGGGGACAGGGAAACACCGGGGAGCTGTTTTTT.

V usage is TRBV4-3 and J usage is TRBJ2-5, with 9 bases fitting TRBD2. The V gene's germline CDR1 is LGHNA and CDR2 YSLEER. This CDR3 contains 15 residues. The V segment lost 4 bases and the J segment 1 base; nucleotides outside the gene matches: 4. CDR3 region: CASSRSTSGQETQYF. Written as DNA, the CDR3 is TGCGCCAGCAGCCGGTCGACTAGCGGCCAAGAGACCCAGTACTTC.

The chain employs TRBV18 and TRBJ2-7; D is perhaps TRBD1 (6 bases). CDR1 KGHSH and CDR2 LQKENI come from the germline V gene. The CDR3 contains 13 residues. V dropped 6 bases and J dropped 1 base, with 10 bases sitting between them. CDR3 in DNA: TGTGCCAGCTCGACAGGAAGGTCCTACGAGCAGTACTTC. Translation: CASSTGRSYEQYF.

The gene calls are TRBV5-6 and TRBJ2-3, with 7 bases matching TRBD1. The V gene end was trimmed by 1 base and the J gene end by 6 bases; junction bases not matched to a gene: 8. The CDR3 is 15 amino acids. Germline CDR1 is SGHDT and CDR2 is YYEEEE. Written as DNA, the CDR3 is TGTGCCAGCAGCTTGTATGGACAGGCCGAGGATACGCAGTATTTT. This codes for CASSLYGQAEDTQYF.

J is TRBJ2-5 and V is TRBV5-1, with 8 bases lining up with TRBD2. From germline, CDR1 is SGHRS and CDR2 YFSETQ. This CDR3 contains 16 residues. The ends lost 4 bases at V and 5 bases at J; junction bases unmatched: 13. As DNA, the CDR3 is TGCGCCAGCAGCCCCAAGGAACGGGGGGGCGGTGAGACCCAGTACTTC. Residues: CASSPKERGGGETQYF.